This is a list of T cell receptor beta chains from one sample in a study of blood T cell repertoires in COVID-19. Repertoires were generated with immunoSEQ multiplex PCR, while TCRdb's copy carries only in-frame clones and drops some. Of around 260,000 clones in the sample, roughly 80% were seen once. The sample taken for sequencing was peripheral blood. These receptors originate from a woman between 45 and 65 years old who had recovered from COVID-19. CDR3s include the opening cysteine and the closing phenylalanine or tryptophan. Fields, in order: D gene, clone size, J gene, V gene, CDR3 protein, CDR3 DNA. The D gene is left open where the match is weak. Some rows mark clone size as missing; the rest say once, few, many or name a class of expanded clone.

D: TRBD1; size: .; J: TRBJ2-7; V: TRBV10-3; CDR3: CAIRTGGAYEQYF; DNA: TGTGCCATCCGGACAGGGGGAGCCTACGAGCAGTACTTC
D: .; size: .; J: TRBJ1-2; V: TRBV7-2; CDR3: CASSPQFGYGYTF; DNA: TGTGCCAGCAGCCCCCAGTTCGGGTATGGCTACACCTTC
D: .; size: .; J: TRBJ1-1; V: TRBV5-4; CDR3: CASSLQGTEAFF; DNA: TGTGCCAGCAGCTTGCAGGGCACTGAAGCTTTCTTT
D: .; size: .; J: TRBJ2-7; V: TRBV7-2; CDR3: CASSLYSTSSSYEQYF; DNA: TGTGCCAGCAGCTTATATTCGACATCCAGCTCCTACGAGCAGTACTTC
D: TRBD2; size: .; J: TRBJ2-5; V: TRBV7-9; CDR3: CASTLSGTQETQYF; DNA: TGTGCCAGCACCCTAAGCGGGACCCAAGAGACCCAGTACTTC
D: TRBD1; size: once; J: TRBJ1-2; V: TRBV10-3; CDR3: CAISERTGANYGYTF; DNA: TGTGCCATCAGTGAGAGGACAGGTGCAAACTATGGCTACACCTTC
D: .; size: .; J: TRBJ1-2; V: TRBV6-5; CDR3: CASSQGNYGYTF; DNA: TGTGCCAGCAGTCAGGGGAACTATGGCTACACCTTC
D: .; size: few; J: TRBJ2-1; V: TRBV7-9; CDR3: CASSSPLRDPYNEQFF; DNA: TGTGCCAGCAGCTCACCACTCAGGGATCCCTACAATGAGCAGTTCTTC
D: TRBD2; size: .; J: TRBJ2-7; V: TRBV6-2/TRBV6-3; CDR3: CASSPPGLAGRGQYF; DNA: TGTGCCAGCAGTCCCCCGGGACTAGCGGGACGCGGGCAGTACTTC
D: .; size: .; J: TRBJ2-1; V: TRBV6-4; CDR3: CASSAEQGPHEQFF; DNA: TGTGCCAGCAGTGCCGAACAGGGTCCGCATGAGCAGTTCTTC
D: TRBD1; size: .; J: TRBJ1-2; V: TRBV6-5; CDR3: CASSSGTGAFYYGYTF; DNA: TGTGCCAGCAGTTCCGGGACAGGGGCGTTCTACTATGGCTACACCTTC
D: .; size: .; J: TRBJ1-2; V: TRBV7-9; CDR3: CASSLASGYYGYTF; DNA: TGTGCCAGCAGCTTAGCATCGGGGTACTATGGCTACACCTTC
D: .; size: .; J: TRBJ2-1; V: TRBV6-2/TRBV6-3; CDR3: CASSYGRAMLGYNEQFF; DNA: TGTGCCAGCAGTTACGGCAGGGCAATGCTGGGGTACAATGAGCAGTTCTTC
D: .; size: .; J: TRBJ1-1; V: TRBV15; CDR3: CATSREVTVNTEAFF; DNA: TGTGCCACCAGCAGAGAGGTGACAGTGAACACTGAAGCTTTCTTT
D: TRBD2; size: .; J: TRBJ2-3; V: TRBV4-3; CDR3: CASKGPGRAGGTDTQYF; DNA: TGCGCCAGCAAAGGTCCCGGGAGGGCCGGAGGCACAGATACGCAGTATTTT
D: .; size: .; J: TRBJ2-1; V: TRBV6-2/TRBV6-3; CDR3: CASSYNYNEQFF; DNA: TGTGCCAGCAGTTATAACTACAATGAGCAGTTCTTC
D: .; size: .; J: TRBJ2-7; V: TRBV21-1; CDR3: CASRNPGQANEQYF; DNA: TGTGCCAGCAGAAATCCGGGACAGGCTAACGAGCAGTACTTC
D: .; size: once; J: TRBJ1-5; V: TRBV7-9; CDR3: CASSLGEVSNQPQHF; DNA: TGTGCCAGCAGCTTAGGAGAGGTTAGCAATCAGCCCCAGCATTTT
D: TRBD1; size: .; J: TRBJ2-1; V: TRBV19; CDR3: CASSPQGRLYNEQFF; DNA: TGTGCCAGTAGCCCACAGGGGAGATTATACAATGAGCAGTTCTTC
D: .; size: once; J: TRBJ1-2; V: TRBV27; CDR3: CASSFSGPEGLYDGYTF; DNA: TGTGCCAGCAGTTTCTCAGGACCGGAGGGGCTATACGATGGCTACACCTTC
D: TRBD1; size: .; J: TRBJ1-1; V: TRBV24-1; CDR3: CATGQGPTEAFF; DNA: TGTGCCACGGGACAGGGGCCCACTGAAGCTTTCTTT
D: TRBD1; size: few; J: TRBJ2-2; V: TRBV27; CDR3: CASMKGARVTGELFF; DNA: TGTGCCAGCATGAAGGGGGCGCGGGTCACCGGGGAGCTGTTTTTT
D: TRBD2; size: .; J: TRBJ2-7; V: TRBV6-5; CDR3: CASSLRGGPSEQYF; DNA: TGTGCCAGCAGCCTTCGGGGGGGGCCTAGCGAGCAGTACTTC
D: .; size: .; J: TRBJ2-7; V: TRBV4-1; CDR3: CASSQAHGQNSEQYF; DNA: TGCGCCAGCAGCCAAGCACACGGACAGAACAGCGAGCAGTACTTC
D: .; size: .; J: TRBJ1-1; V: TRBV30; CDR3: CAWAQAVNTEAFF; DNA: TGTGCCTGGGCCCAAGCGGTGAACACTGAAGCTTTCTTT
D: .; size: .; J: TRBJ2-3; V: TRBV7-2; CDR3: CASSPLRQASTDTQYF; DNA: TGTGCCAGCAGCCCTCTCCGACAGGCGAGCACAGATACGCAGTATTTT
D: .; size: .; J: TRBJ2-3; V: TRBV11-2; CDR3: CASSPGPRRTDTQYF; DNA: TGTGCCAGCAGCCCAGGGCCGAGGCGGACAGATACGCAGTATTTT
D: TRBD2; size: .; J: TRBJ2-3; V: TRBV6-5; CDR3: CASGGISGGADTQYF; DNA: TGTGCCAGCGGAGGAATAAGCGGGGGTGCAGATACGCAGTATTTT
D: .; size: .; J: TRBJ2-7; V: TRBV13; CDR3: CASSPGDSSYEQYF; DNA: TGTGCCAGCAGCCCCGGCGACAGTTCCTACGAGCAGTACTTC
D: TRBD1; size: many; J: TRBJ2-1; V: TRBV6-5; CDR3: CASRTGTGGFNEQFF; DNA: TGTGCCAGCAGGACAGGGACAGGGGGCTTTAATGAGCAGTTCTTC
D: TRBD1; size: .; J: TRBJ1-5; V: TRBV30; CDR3: CAWTEGQEDQPQHF; DNA: TGTGCCTGGACCGAGGGACAGGAGGATCAGCCCCAGCATTTT
D: .; size: .; J: TRBJ2-7; V: TRBV28; CDR3: CASSRTLASYEQYF; DNA: TGTGCCAGCAGTCGAACTCTCGCCTCCTACGAGCAGTACTTC
D: TRBD1; size: .; J: TRBJ1-1; V: TRBV15; CDR3: CATSGGPQGARTEAFF; DNA: TGTGCCACCAGCGGGGGACCCCAGGGGGCGCGGACTGAAGCTTTCTTT
D: TRBD1; size: .; J: TRBJ2-3; V: TRBV10-2; CDR3: CASSPTGQENTDTQYF; DNA: TGCGCCAGCAGCCCGACCGGACAGGAGAACACAGATACGCAGTATTTT
D: TRBD2; size: once; J: TRBJ2-7; V: TRBV4-2; CDR3: CASSQDLLAGEQYF; DNA: TGTGCCAGCAGCCAAGATCTACTAGCGGGCGAGCAGTACTTC
D: TRBD2; size: once; J: TRBJ2-2; V: TRBV9; CDR3: CASSVRLAGGTGELFF; DNA: TGTGCCAGCAGCGTACGACTAGCGGGGGGTACCGGGGAGCTGTTTTTT
D: .; size: .; J: TRBJ2-1; V: TRBV6-4; CDR3: CASSLEGAVGEQFF; DNA: TGTGCCAGCAGTTTGGAGGGAGCCGTGGGTGAGCAGTTCTTC
D: .; size: .; J: TRBJ2-5; V: TRBV5-4; CDR3: CASSSTGEQETQYF; DNA: TGTGCCAGCAGTTCAACAGGAGAACAAGAGACCCAGTACTTC
D: TRBD1; size: .; J: TRBJ2-1; V: TRBV18; CDR3: CASSPLPLTGGSEQFF; DNA: TGTGCCAGCTCACCCCTTCCCTTGACAGGGGGATCTGAGCAGTTCTTC
D: TRBD2; size: .; J: TRBJ2-3; V: TRBV5-1; CDR3: CASSLASLAGTDTQYF; DNA: TGCGCCAGCAGCTTGGCCTCCCTAGCGGGCACAGATACGCAGTATTTT
D: .; size: .; J: TRBJ1-3; V: TRBV6-1; CDR3: CASSEGVLSGNTIYF; DNA: TGTGCCAGCAGTGAAGGTGTACTAAGTGGAAACACCATATATTTT
D: .; size: .; J: TRBJ2-1; V: TRBV7-3; CDR3: CASSLRGLYNEQFF; DNA: TGTGCCAGCAGCCTACGAGGGTTATACAATGAGCAGTTCTTC
D: .; size: .; J: TRBJ1-3; V: TRBV18; CDR3: CASSPSGIGNTIYF; DNA: TGTGCCAGCTCACCATCGGGGATTGGAAACACCATATATTTT
D: .; size: .; J: TRBJ2-7; V: TRBV27; CDR3: CASSLSFLDWGLSSYEQYF; DNA: TGTGCCAGCAGTTTATCGTTCTTAGATTGGGGACTTTCGTCCTACGAGCAGTACTTC
D: TRBD2; size: .; J: TRBJ2-1; V: TRBV5-1; CDR3: CASSLSDSGGVKQFF; DNA: TGCGCCAGCAGCTTGTCCGATAGCGGGGGGGTGAAACAGTTCTTC